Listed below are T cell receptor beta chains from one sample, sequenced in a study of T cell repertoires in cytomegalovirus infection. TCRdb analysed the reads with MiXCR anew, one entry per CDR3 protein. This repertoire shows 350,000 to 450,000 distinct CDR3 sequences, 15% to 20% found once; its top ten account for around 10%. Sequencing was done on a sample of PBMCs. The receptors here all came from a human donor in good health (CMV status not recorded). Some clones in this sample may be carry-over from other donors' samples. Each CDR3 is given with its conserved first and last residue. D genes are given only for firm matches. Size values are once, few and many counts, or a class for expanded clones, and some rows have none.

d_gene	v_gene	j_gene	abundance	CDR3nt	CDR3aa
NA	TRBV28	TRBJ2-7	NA	TGTGCCACCTCTTGGGGCTCTTTAAACTACGAGCAGTACTTC	CATSWGSLNYEQYF
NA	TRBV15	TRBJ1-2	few	TGTGCCACCTCCCGCGGACAGCAGTATGGCTACACCTTC	CATSRGQQYGYTF
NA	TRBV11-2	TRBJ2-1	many	TGTGCCAGCAGCTTAGACGTTACAGAACGCCACCACAATGAGCAGTTCTTC	CASSLDVTERHHNEQFF
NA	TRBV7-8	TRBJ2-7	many	TGTGCCAGCAGCTTAGGAGTCCAGGAGCAGTACTTC	CASSLGVQEQYF
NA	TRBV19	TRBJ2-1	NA	TGTGCCAGTAGGTCTCAAGGAGGAAACAATGAGCAGTTCTTC	CASRSQGGNNEQFF
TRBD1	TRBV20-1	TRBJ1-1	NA	TGCAGTGCTCCCCGACGAGAGGCAGGGGGTAACACTGAAGCTTTCTTT	CSAPRREAGGNTEAFF
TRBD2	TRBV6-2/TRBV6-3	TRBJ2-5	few	TGTGCCAGCAGTTCCGCCCTCGGGAGGACTCGAGGCGGGGAGACCCAGTACTTC	CASSSALGRTRGGETQYF
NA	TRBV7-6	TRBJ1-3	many	TGTGCCAGCAGCTTTTTCAGGGGTAGCTCTGGAAACACCATATATTTT	CASSFFRGSSGNTIYF
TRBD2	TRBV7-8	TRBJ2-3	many	TGTGCCAGCAGCTTGGGACTAGCGGGAGCTGGGGATACGCAGTATTTT	CASSLGLAGAGDTQYF
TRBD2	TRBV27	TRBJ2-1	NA	TGTGCCAGCAGAACTAGCGGGGGCCCAAGGGAGCAGTTCTTC	CASRTSGGPREQFF
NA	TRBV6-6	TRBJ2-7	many	TGTGCCAGCAGTTACTCGAACTACGAGCAGTACTTC	CASSYSNYEQYF
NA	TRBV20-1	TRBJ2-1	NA	TGCAGTGCTAACTTGGCTAGCGTCTACAATGAGCAGTTCTTC	CSANLASVYNEQFF
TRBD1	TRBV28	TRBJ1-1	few	TGTGCCAGCAGCCCCTGGGACAGGGGCACGAACACTGAAGCTTTCTTT	CASSPWDRGTNTEAFF
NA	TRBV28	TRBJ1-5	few	TGTGCCAGCAGTTTTACACTTAGCAATCAGCCCCAGCATTTT	CASSFTLSNQPQHF
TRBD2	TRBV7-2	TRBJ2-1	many	TGTGCCAGCAGCTCTCGGACTAGCGGGGGGTCCTACAATGAGCAGTTCTTC	CASSSRTSGGSYNEQFF
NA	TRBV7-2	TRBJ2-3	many	TGTGCCAGCAGTCGGGAGATCCCAGATACGCAGTATTTT	CASSREIPDTQYF